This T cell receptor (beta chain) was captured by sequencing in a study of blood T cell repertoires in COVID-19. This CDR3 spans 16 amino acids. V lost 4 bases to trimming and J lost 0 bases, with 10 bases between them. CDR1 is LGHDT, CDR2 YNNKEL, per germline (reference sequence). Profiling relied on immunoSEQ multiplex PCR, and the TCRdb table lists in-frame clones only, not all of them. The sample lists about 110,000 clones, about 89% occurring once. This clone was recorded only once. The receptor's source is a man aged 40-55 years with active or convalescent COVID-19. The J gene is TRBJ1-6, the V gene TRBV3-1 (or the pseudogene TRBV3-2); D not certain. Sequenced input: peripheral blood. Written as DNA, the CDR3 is TGTGCCAGCAGCCCCCGAAGTAGCTCCTATAATTCACCCCTCCACTTT. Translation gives CASSPRSSSYNSPLHF.